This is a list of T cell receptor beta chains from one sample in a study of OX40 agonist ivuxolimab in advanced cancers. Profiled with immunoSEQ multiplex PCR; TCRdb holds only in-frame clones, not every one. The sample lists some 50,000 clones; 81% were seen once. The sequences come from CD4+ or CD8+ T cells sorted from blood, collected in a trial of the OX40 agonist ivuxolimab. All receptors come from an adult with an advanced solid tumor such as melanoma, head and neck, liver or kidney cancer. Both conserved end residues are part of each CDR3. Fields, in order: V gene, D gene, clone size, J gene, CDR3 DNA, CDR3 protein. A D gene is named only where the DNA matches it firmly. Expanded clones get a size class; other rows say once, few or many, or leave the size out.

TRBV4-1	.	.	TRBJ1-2	TGCGCCAGCAGCCAAGGGTGGTCAGCAGACTATGGCTACACCTTC	CASSQGWSADYGYTF
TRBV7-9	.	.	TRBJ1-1	TGTGCCAGCAGCCCCCCGGAGAACACTGAAGCTTTCTTT	CASSPPENTEAFF
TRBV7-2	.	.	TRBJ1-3	TGTGCCAGCAGCTTAGTATGGGACTCTGGAAACACCATATATTTT	CASSLVWDSGNTIYF
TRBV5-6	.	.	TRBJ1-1	TGTGCCAGCAGCTTGGGTTGGAAAGTGAACACTGAAGCTTTCTTT	CASSLGWKVNTEAFF
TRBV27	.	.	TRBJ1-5	TGTGCCAGCAGTTTTTTCCAGGGACAGCCCCAGCATTTT	CASSFFQGQPQHF
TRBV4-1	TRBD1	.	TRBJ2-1	TGCGCCAGCAGGAGCCACGGACAGGGGGCCGATGAGCAGTTCTTC	CASRSHGQGADEQFF
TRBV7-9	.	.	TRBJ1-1	TGTGCCAGCACCCTTAGCTCCGGGGGGATCACTGAAGCTTTCTTT	CASTLSSGGITEAFF
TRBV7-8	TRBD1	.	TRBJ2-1	TGTGCCAGCAGCCACGGACAGGGCCCGTACAATGAGCAGTTCTTC	CASSHGQGPYNEQFF
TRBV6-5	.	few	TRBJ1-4	TGTGCCAGCAGGCCGGGACACAATGAAAAACTGTTTTTT	CASRPGHNEKLFF
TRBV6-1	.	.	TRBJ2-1	TGTGCCAGCAGAGTACAGGGTAGGTCTTACAATGAGCAGTTCTTC	CASRVQGRSYNEQFF
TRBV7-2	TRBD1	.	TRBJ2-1	TGTGCCAGCAGCCCCCATACAGGGGTCGTATACAATGAGCAGTTCTTC	CASSPHTGVVYNEQFF
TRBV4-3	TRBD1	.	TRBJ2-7	TGCGCCAGCAGCCTGGGACAGGGAGGACCCGAGCAGTACTTC	CASSLGQGGPEQYF
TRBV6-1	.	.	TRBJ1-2	TGTGCCAGCAGTCTCACAAACTATGGCTACACCTTC	CASSLTNYGYTF
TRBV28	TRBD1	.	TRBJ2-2	TGTGCCAGCAGTTACTGGGACAGGAAGAACACCGGGGAGCTGTTTTTT	CASSYWDRKNTGELFF
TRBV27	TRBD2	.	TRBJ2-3	TGTGCCAGCAGTTGGATCCCTAGCGGTACTAGCACAGATACGCAGTATTTT	CASSWIPSGTSTDTQYF
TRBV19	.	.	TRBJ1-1	TGTGCCAGTAGTCTCTACTTCTTCCGTGAGACAGCGAACACTGAAGCTTTCTTT	CASSLYFFRETANTEAFF
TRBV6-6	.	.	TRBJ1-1	TGTGCCAGCAGTCGGCGGACAGAACTTAACACTGAAGCTTTCTTT	CASSRRTELNTEAFF
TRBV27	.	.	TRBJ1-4	TGTGCCAGCAGTGCTACGGTCCGGGGTGAAAAACTGTTTTTT	CASSATVRGEKLFF
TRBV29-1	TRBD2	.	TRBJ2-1	TGCAGCGCTGAAGCGGGGAATGAGCAGTTCTTC	CSAEAGNEQFF
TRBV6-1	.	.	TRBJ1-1	TGTGCCAGCAGGGGGGTAATGAACACTGAAGCTTTCTTT	CASRGVMNTEAFF
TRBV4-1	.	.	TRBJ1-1	TGCGCCAGCAGCCATGGACCAACAAACACTGAAGCTTTCTTT	CASSHGPTNTEAFF
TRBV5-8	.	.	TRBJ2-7	TGTGCCAGCTCACCGACAGGTTTTCTCGAGCAGTACTTC	CASSPTGFLEQYF
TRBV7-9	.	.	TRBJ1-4	TGTGCCAGCAGCCAGTGGGGGGCAGTTTTAACTAATGAAAAACTGTTTTTT	CASSQWGAVLTNEKLFF
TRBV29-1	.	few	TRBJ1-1	TGCAGCGCCTCTGACGGGAACACTGAAGCTTTCTTT	CSASDGNTEAFF
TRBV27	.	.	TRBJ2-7	TGTGCCAGCAGCCCCGGGACGGTAGCCTACGAGCAGTACTTC	CASSPGTVAYEQYF
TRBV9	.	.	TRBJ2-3	TGTGCCAGCAGCGTAGACTCAACAGATACGCAGTATTTT	CASSVDSTDTQYF
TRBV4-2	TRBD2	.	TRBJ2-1	TGTGCCAGCAGCCAACCTGGACTAGCGGGGAGCAATGAGCAGTTCTTC	CASSQPGLAGSNEQFF
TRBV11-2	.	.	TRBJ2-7	TGTGCCAGCAGCTTGGTACAGGAGGGAGTCTACGAGCAGTACTTC	CASSLVQEGVYEQYF
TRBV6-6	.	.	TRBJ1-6	TGTGCCAGCAGTTATAATGGTGGAAACAATTCACCCCTCCACTTT	CASSYNGGNNSPLHF
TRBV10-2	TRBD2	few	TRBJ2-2	TGCGCCAGCAGTCGACTAGCGGGACGATCGAACACCGGGGAGCTGTTTTTT	CASSRLAGRSNTGELFF
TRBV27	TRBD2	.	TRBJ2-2	TGTGCCAGCAGTGTTCATAGCGGGAGGGCCGCCGCCGGGGAGCTGTTTTTT	CASSVHSGRAAAGELFF
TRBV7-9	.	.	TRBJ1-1	TGTGCCAGCAGCTCAGCAGGGTCGGGCACTGAAGCTTTCTTT	CASSSAGSGTEAFF
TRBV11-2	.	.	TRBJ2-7	TGTGCCAGCAGCTTAGCGCCCATTTCGCGGCCCTACGAGCAGTACTTC	CASSLAPISRPYEQYF
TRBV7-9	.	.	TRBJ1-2	TGTGCCAGCAGCTCCACGGACAACAACTATGGCTACACCTTC	CASSSTDNNYGYTF
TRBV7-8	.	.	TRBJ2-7	TGTGCCAGCAGCTTAGACCCCGCCTCCGGGATCTACGAGCAGTACTTC	CASSLDPASGIYEQYF
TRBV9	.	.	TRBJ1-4	TGTGCCAGCAGCGTAGCGGGGCTAAATGAAAAACTGTTTTTT	CASSVAGLNEKLFF
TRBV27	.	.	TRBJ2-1	TGTGCCAGCAAGGAGTTAGGACTTTCCGGGAATGAGCAGTTCTTC	CASKELGLSGNEQFF
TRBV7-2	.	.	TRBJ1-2	TGTGCCAGCAGCCAAGGGGGGGGATCTACTTATGGCTACACCTTC	CASSQGGGSTYGYTF
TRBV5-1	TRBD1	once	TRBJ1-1	TGCGCCAGCAGCGCAACAGGGGGGAACACTGAAGCTTTCTTT	CASSATGGNTEAFF
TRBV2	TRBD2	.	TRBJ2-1	TGTGCCAGCAGTCGGACTAGCGGGATAAATGAGCAGTTCTTC	CASSRTSGINEQFF
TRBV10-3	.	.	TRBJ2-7	TGTGCCATCAGTGATCGGGGACGGGAACCCTACGAGCAGTACTTC	CAISDRGREPYEQYF
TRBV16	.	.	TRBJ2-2	TGTGCCAGCAGCCAATCGGGGGACGCCGGGGAGCTGTTTTTT	CASSQSGDAGELFF
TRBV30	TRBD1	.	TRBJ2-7	TGTGCCTGGCGGGACAGGGAAGGGATTTACTCCTACGAGCAGTACTTC	CAWRDREGIYSYEQYF
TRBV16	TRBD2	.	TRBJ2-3	TGTGCCAGCAGCCAATCTCGCGGGGGGATCACAGATACGCAGTATTTT	CASSQSRGGITDTQYF
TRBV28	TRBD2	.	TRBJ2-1	TGTGCCAGCAGTACTGTAGCGGGGTCATACAATGAGCAGTTCTTC	CASSTVAGSYNEQFF
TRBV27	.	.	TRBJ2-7	TGTGCCAGCAGTCCCGCTCGGTCCGGGTACGAGCAGTACTTC	CASSPARSGYEQYF
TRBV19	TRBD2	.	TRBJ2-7	TGTGCCAGTAGTATAGGGGGAACTAGCGGCTCCTACGAGCAGTACTTC	CASSIGGTSGSYEQYF